This TCR beta chain came from a study of blood T cell repertoires in COVID-19. Whole-study context: Some COVID-19 samples were acute and others convalescent; all came from the United States, Italy and Spain. PBMCs, B-cell-depleted T cells, or T cells were the source of the cDNA or gDNA that made up the material.

Per the authors' pipeline: For nucleated cells, counts were estimated from reference gene primer amplification. Produced via immunoSEQ multiplex PCR; TCRdb's table is partial and in-frame only. That table is the source of V, J and clone size, and D and trimming were worked out from the DNA. The sample yields some 220,000 clones, 60% to 85% seen once. Germline V CDR1 and CDR2: KGHSH, LQKENI. The CDR3 covers 15 residues. V lost 3 bases to trimming and J lost 3 bases, with 14 bases between them. This TCR came from a woman aged 70-85 years with acute or convalescent COVID-19. Input material: peripheral blood. The rearrangement uses TRBV18 and TRBJ1-1; tentatively, D is TRBD1 (5 bases). CDR3 nucleotides: TGTGCCAGCTCACCGCGCCCAGACAGAGACACTGAAGCTTTCTTT. Translating it yields CASSPRPDRDTEAFF.